The 3 T cell receptor beta chains in this list originate from one sample, sequenced in a study of T cells in localized non-small cell lung cancer. This table comes from immunoSEQ multiplex PCR, and its TCRdb copy is limited to in-frame clones, with some not included. The repertoire holds fewer than 100,000 clones, 87% seen once, with approximately 15% in the top ten. The sequences come from peripheral blood, collected before any cancer treatment. The source of these receptors is a man between 40 and 70 years old with stage I squamous cell lung carcinoma.

The rearrangement joins TRBV5-5 to TRBJ1-4; D is ambiguous. CDR3 length: 12 amino acids. The V end was cut by 0 bases, the J end by 8 bases, with 5 bases between. CDR1 is SGHKS, CDR2 YYEKEE, per germline (reference sequence). The CDR3 DNA sequence: TGTGCCAGCAGCTTGGAAGACGAAAAACTGTTTTTT. Protein sequence: CASSLEDEKLFF.

This chain links TRBV4-1 with TRBJ1-1, with D possibly being TRBD1 (6 bases). Germline CDR1 is MGHRA and CDR2 is YSYEKL. There are 17 residues in the CDR3. Deletions cut 4 bases from V and 0 bases from J, with 18 bases between. The CDR3 loop is CASSPQGFVGMNTEAFF. CDR3 in DNA: TGCGCCAGCAGCCCACAGGGTTTTGTTGGTATGAACACTGAAGCTTTCTTT.

The genes are TRBV6-1 and TRBJ1-6, with D maybe TRBD1 (5 bases). The germline V gene encodes CDR1 MNHNS and CDR2 SASEGT. The V end was cut by 7 bases, the J end by 9 bases, with 19 bases between. This CDR3 is built from 15 residues. The CDR3 sequence: CASIQGEGIGSPLHF. CDR3 bases: TGTGCCAGCATCCAAGGGGAAGGGATAGGTTCACCCCTCCACTTT.